This record covers a single T cell receptor beta chain. Its antigen is still unknown. Other DNA sequences in this sample translate to the same CDR3. The trim removed 0 bases at V and 2 bases at J, leaving 3 bases unmatched. The CDR3 extends over 16 amino acids. Germline assignment: CDR1 SGHTA and CDR2 FQGNSA. This record comes from a study of cytomegalovirus exposure and HLA in healthy donors. General study points: TCR beta sequences reportedly predicted the HLA-A and HLA-B alleles of most subjects accurately.

Primers for the PCR totalled 60 Vbeta and 13 Jbeta. Method: immunoSEQ multiplex PCR; TCRdb's copy keeps in-frame clones and lacks some. The sample includes a few hundred thousand clones, approximately 80% of them seen just once. The chain joins TRBV7-2 to TRBJ1-5, with TRBD1 matching over 8 bases. The sequence was obtained from a woman aged 55-69 years in good health and CMV-seropositive. Sequenced sample: PBMCs. The CDR3 loop is CASSLAGTGGNQPQHF. The CDR3 DNA is TGTGCCAGCAGCTTAGCGGGGACAGGCGGCAATCAGCCCCAGCATTTT. The whole variable domain, remainder taken from reference TRBV7-2 and TRBJ1-5, is GAGVSQSPSNKVTEKGKDVELRCDPISGHTALYWYRQSLGQGLEFLIYFQGNSAPDKSGLPSDRFSAERTGGSVSTLTIQRTQQEDSAVYLCASSLAGTGGNQPQHFGDGTRLSIL.